A single sample gave rise to the 31 T cell receptor beta chains below, sequenced in a study of blood T cell repertoires in COVID-19. Generated by immunoSEQ multiplex PCR, the TCRdb table keeps only in-frame clones and is missing some. The sample carries approximately 40,000 clones, 87% recorded once. The specimen sequenced was peripheral blood. These receptors originate from a woman of 80 years or more in a cohort sampled during active or convalescent COVID-19.

V is TRBV19 and J is TRBJ2-7, with D perhaps TRBD1 (6 bases). Germline loops: CDR1 LNHDA, CDR2 SQIVND (reference sequence). V shed 6 bases and J shed 3 bases, with 21 bases lying between them. The CDR3 totals 16 residues. This CDR3 is CASSNDSGTPSYEQYF. The CDR3 nucleotides read TGTGCCAGTAGCAATGATTCCGGGACACCTAGCTACGAGCAGTACTTC.

The V gene is TRBV24-1, the J gene TRBJ1-1; D uncertain. Germline V lookup: CDR1 KGHDR, CDR2 SFDVKD. V was trimmed by 7 bases and J by 1 base, leaving 9 bases between them. The CDR3 covers 13 residues. CDR3 amino acids: CATRRNPNTEAFF. The CDR3 DNA sequence: TGTGCCACCAGGAGGAACCCGAACACTGAAGCTTTCTTT.

The chain employs TRBV19 and TRBJ1-4; 12 bases fit TRBD1. CDR3 length: 18 amino acids. With 4 bases clipped from V and 9 bases from J, the junction kept 15 bases outside the gene matches. Germline lookup yields CDR1 LNHDA and CDR2 SQIVND (reference sequence). In nucleotides, the CDR3 is TGTGCCAGTAGTACCCGGGACAGGGGGCGCCCCGGGGATAAAAAACTGTTTTTT. This gives the protein CASSTRDRGRPGDKKLFF.

The chain links TRBV18 to TRBJ2-7; TRBD1 matches at 10 bases. The CDR3 sequence is 15 residues long. V was pared by 5 bases and J by 7 bases, with 11 bases of the junction left unmatched. CDR1 KGHSH and CDR2 LQKENI come from the germline V gene. The CDR3 is CASSTGQGSLKEQYF. The CDR3 DNA sequence: TGTGCCAGCTCAACGGGACAGGGGTCACTTAAGGAGCAGTACTTC.

The CDR3 region has the DNA TGTGCCAGCAGCTTGGCACAGGGCCAAGAGACCCAGTACTTC. Translating it yields CASSLAQGQETQYF. This chain connects TRBV5-5 to TRBJ2-5; a weak D match, TRBD1 (6 bases). Germline V CDR1 and CDR2: SGHKS, YYEKEE (reference sequence). V lost 0 bases and J lost 1, with 7 bases in between. CDR3 length: 14 amino acids. The entire variable domain, with the rest obtained from reference TRBV5-5 and TRBJ2-5, is as follows: DAGVTQSPTHLIKTRGQQVTLRCSPISGHKSVSWYQQVLGQGPQFIFQYYEKEERGRGNFPDRFSARQFPNYSSELNVNALLLGDSALYLCASSLAQGQETQYFGPGTRLLVL.

The chain combines TRBV5-1 with TRBJ1-1, with a tentative D call TRBD1 (6 bases). Trimming took 4 bases from V and 1 from J, leaving 11 bases between them. This CDR3 region has 14 residues. CDR1 is SGHRS and CDR2 is YFSETQ in the germline V gene. CDR3 bases: TGCGCCAGCAGCGGGGGCCGCGGGAACACTGAAGCTTTCTTT. Amino acids: CASSGGRGNTEAFF.

The V gene is TRBV3-1 (or the pseudogene TRBV3-2), the J gene TRBJ1-3; weak D call: TRBD1 (5 bases). CDR3 size: 15 residues. V was cut by 0 bases and J by 4 bases, with 10 bases left in between. CDR1 is LGHDT and CDR2 is YNNKEL in the germline V gene (reference sequence). The CDR3 DNA is TGTGCCAGCAGCCAAGATTTGGGGGGAGGAAACACCATATATTTT. It yields the protein CASSQDLGGGNTIYF.

This chain connects TRBV4-1 to TRBJ1-1; 8 bases line up with TRBD1. Trimming cost V 5 bases and J 7 bases; bases outside gene matches: 9. The CDR3 has 14 amino acids. Germline loops: CDR1 MGHRA, CDR2 YSYEKL. The CDR3: CASSERTGWGEAFF. Written as DNA, the CDR3 is TGCGCCAGCAGCGAAAGGACAGGGTGGGGTGAAGCTTTCTTT.

This sequence joins TRBV6-1 and TRBJ1-3; tentatively, D is TRBD1 (5 bases). With 1 base removed from V and 5 bases from J, the gap between germline ends came to 12 bases. CDR3 length: 15 amino acids. CDR1 MNHNS and CDR2 SASEGT come from the germline V gene. CDR3 DNA: TGTGCCAGCAGTGAAGGGGGGGGGACGCGAAACACCATATATTTT. Its protein is CASSEGGGTRNTIYF.

The rearrangement uses TRBV30 and TRBJ1-5, with a tentative D call TRBD1 (6 bases). The CDR3 has 15 residues. From germline, CDR1 is GTSNPN and CDR2 SVGIG (reference sequence). The V end was cut by 2 bases, the J end by 5 bases, with 16 bases between. The DNA for the CDR3 is TGTGCCTGGAGTAAGGAGGACAGTACCTATCAGCCCCAGCATTTT. It translates to CAWSKEDSTYQPQHF.

The chain combines TRBV6-5 with TRBJ1-2; unclear D gene. V shed 6 bases and J shed 4 bases, with 12 bases lying between them. The CDR3 length is 13 residues. CDR1 and CDR2 from the germline V gene are MNHEY and SVGAGI. CDR3 nucleotide sequence: TGTGCCAGCAGGGGCACTGCTGTCTATGGCTACACCTTC. It encodes CASRGTAVYGYTF.

This clone was found once. The CDR3 nucleotides read TGTGCCAGCAGACCCACAGGGAACCACGAGCAGTACTTC. Amino acid sequence: CASRPTGNHEQYF. The genes are TRBV6-5 and TRBJ2-7, with D tentatively TRBD1 (6 bases). V lost 6 bases and J 5 bases, leaving 14 bases between the germline ends. This CDR3 has 13 amino acids. Germline V gives CDR1 MNHEY, CDR2 SVGAGI.

The V gene is TRBV19, the J gene TRBJ1-5; D is perhaps TRBD1 (5 bases). Germline assignment: CDR1 LNHDA and CDR2 SQIVND (reference sequence). Trimming cost V 3 bases and J 2 bases, with 11 bases left between them. This CDR3 is 15 amino acids long. The CDR3 here is CASSIAAGGNQPQHF. The CDR3 region has the DNA TGTGCCAGTAGTATCGCAGCGGGGGGCAATCAGCCCCAGCATTTT.

This chain connects TRBV27 to TRBJ2-7; the match to TRBD2 covers 7 bases. The CDR3 runs to 14 residues. V was clipped by 3 bases and J by 2 bases; unmatched bases: 4. Germline V gives CDR1 MNHEY, CDR2 SMNVEV (reference sequence). CDR3 nucleotides: TGTGCCAGCAGTTTCGTGGGGGGGGCCTACGAGCAGTACTTC. Amino acids: CASSFVGGAYEQYF.

The chain links TRBV5-1 to TRBJ1-6; no definite D call. The V and J ends lost 1 base and 9 bases respectively, with 11 bases between them. Germline V gene data show CDR1 as SGHRS and CDR2 as YFSETQ. CDR3 length equals 14 residues. This chain's CDR3 is CASSLQGSSSPLHF. The CDR3 DNA reads TGCGCCAGCAGCTTGCAAGGGAGTAGTTCACCCCTCCACTTT.

The chain uses TRBV30 and TRBJ1-1; D ambiguous. Trimming cost V 3 bases and J 0 bases, with 8 bases left between them. The CDR3 is 13 amino acids. The germline CDR1 and CDR2 sequences are GTSNPN and SVGIG (reference sequence). CDR3 DNA: TGTGCCTGGAGCCCGCGGGTGAACACTGAAGCTTTCTTT. Amino acid sequence: CAWSPRVNTEAFF.

The rearrangement joins TRBV19 to TRBJ1-1, with 7 bases aligning to TRBD1. The length of the CDR3 is 15 residues. Germline assignment: CDR1 LNHDA and CDR2 SQIVND (reference sequence). V was clipped by 4 bases and J by 4 bases; unmatched bases: 9. The CDR3: CASSTQPTGTTEAFF. The CDR3 DNA is TGTGCCAGTAGTACCCAACCGACAGGGACCACTGAAGCTTTCTTT.

The V and J genes are TRBV7-2 and TRBJ2-7; 9 positions agree with TRBD1. The CDR3 extends over 16 amino acids. Germline CDR1 is SGHTA and CDR2 is FQGNSA. J lost 7 bases, V lost 5 bases, and 15 bases had no gene match. CDR3 residues: CASSQTGTGIREEQYF. DNA for the CDR3: TGTGCCAGCAGCCAGACCGGGACAGGGATTAGAGAAGAGCAGTACTTC. Together with reference TRBV7-2 and TRBJ2-7, the CDR3 gives the full variable domain: GAGVSQSPSNKVTEKGKDVELRCDPISGHTALYWYRQSLGQGLEFLIYFQGNSAPDKSGLPSDRFSAERTGGSVSTLTIQRTQQEDSAVYLCASSQTGTGIREEQYFGPGTRLTVT.

The genes are TRBV10-3 and TRBJ2-7; 10 bases are shared with TRBD1. This CDR3 comprises 13 residues. Germline V gene lookup returns CDR1 ENHRY and CDR2 SYGVKD. Unmatched junction bases numbered 6, after V lost 6 bases and J lost 7 bases. The chain's CDR3 is CAISADRGREQYF. The CDR3 nucleotides are TGTGCCATCAGCGCCGACAGGGGGCGAGAGCAGTACTTC.

The table lists this clone with a count of one. The V call is TRBV11-2, the J call TRBJ2-2; TRBD1 matches 8 bases. The CDR3 extends over 13 amino acids. Germline V gene sequence: CDR1 SGHAT, CDR2 FQNNGV. J lost 6 bases, V lost 4 bases, and 1 base had no gene match. The CDR3 protein is CASSSTGAGELFF. The CDR3 DNA is TGTGCCAGCAGCTCGACAGGGGCCGGGGAGCTGTTTTTT. Filled out from reference TRBV11-2 and TRBJ2-2, the complete variable domain reads EAGVAQSPRYKIIEKRQSVAFWCNPISGHATLYWYQQILGQGPKLLIQFQNNGVVDDSQLPKDRFSAERLKGVDSTLKIQPAKLEDSAVYLCASSSTGAGELFFGEGSRLTVL.

The chain is built from TRBV2 and TRBJ2-1; possible D gene TRBD2, 6 bases. V lost 6 bases and J 3 bases, leaving 12 bases between the germline ends. Per germline, CDR1 SNHLY and CDR2 FYNNEI. The CDR3 runs to 14 residues. The CDR3 DNA reads as TGTGCCAGCAGAAGGGACTCCTACTACAATGAGCAGTTCTTC. This sequence encodes CASRRDSYYNEQFF.

J is TRBJ2-2 and V is TRBV11-3; the match to TRBD2 covers 10 bases. Looked up from germline, CDR1 is SGHNT and CDR2 is YENEEA. The junction had 5 bases not matched to a gene; V was cut back by 0 bases and J by 7 bases. This CDR3 comprises 16 residues. CDR3 coding DNA: TGTGCCAGCAGCTTAGATCCTAGCGGGAGCCACGGGGAGCTGTTTTTT. Its translation: CASSLDPSGSHGELFF.

The rearrangement uses TRBV29-1 and TRBJ1-1, with 9 nucleotides matching TRBD1. The trim removed 4 bases at V and 0 bases at J, leaving 12 bases unmatched. The CDR3 loop spans 17 amino acids. The germline V gene encodes CDR1 SQVTM and CDR2 ANQGSEA. The CDR3 DNA follows: TGCAGCGTTGCGACCTCCCCGGGACAGGGATTGAACACTGAAGCTTTCTTT. Residues: CSVATSPGQGLNTEAFF.

This clone was detected only once. The chain recombines TRBV5-5 with TRBJ2-2; 7 bases are shared with TRBD2. The length of the CDR3 is 16 residues. Looked up from germline, CDR1 is SGHKS and CDR2 is YYEKEE (reference sequence). Germline trimming cut 0 bases from V and 5 bases from J; bases unmatched to any gene: 7. The CDR3 bases are TGTGCCAGCAGCTTGGTCGGGAGGAGACAAACCGGGGAGCTGTTTTTT. Protein: CASSLVGRRQTGELFF.

The CDR3 loop reads CASSLSGGAGGYEAFF. The CDR3 bases are TGTGCCAGCAGCCTGTCAGGGGGCGCAGGGGGCTACGAAGCTTTCTTT. The J gene is TRBJ1-1, the V gene TRBV5-6; the match to TRBD1 covers 8 bases. Germline CDR1 reads SGHDT; CDR2 reads YYEEEE. This CDR3 is 16 amino acids long. V shed 4 bases and J 8 bases; nucleotides not matched to a gene: 16.

This chain connects TRBV19 to TRBJ1-4, with 7 bases that match TRBD1. The V segment lost 5 bases and the J segment 7 bases; nucleotides outside the gene matches: 13. The CDR3 loop spans 16 amino acids. Germline CDR1 and CDR2: LNHDA and SQIVND (reference sequence). CDR3 sequence reads: CASSPTAGTATEKLFF. The DNA for the CDR3 is TGTGCCAGTAGTCCCACAGCCGGGACAGCTACTGAAAAACTGTTTTTT.

This chain joins TRBV19 and TRBJ2-2, with D maybe TRBD2 (6 bases). Germline assignment: CDR1 LNHDA and CDR2 SQIVND (reference sequence). The V and J ends lost 1 base and 6 bases respectively, with 6 bases between them. The CDR3 runs to 13 residues. CDR3 sequence reads: CASSIGGAGELFF. CDR3 nucleotides: TGTGCCAGTAGTATAGGGGGGGCCGGGGAGCTGTTTTTT.

V usage is TRBV5-5 and J usage is TRBJ1-5, with D unclear. Trimming stripped 0 bases from V and 5 bases from J, with 15 bases between. The germline V gene encodes CDR1 SGHKS and CDR2 YYEKEE (reference sequence). The CDR3 is 16 residues long. DNA of the CDR3: TGTGCCAGCAGCTTGGCGGGGAGCTGGGGATATCAGCCCCAGCATTTT. Its translation is CASSLAGSWGYQPQHF.

Comment on this clone: Other nucleotide sequences in the sample specify the same CDR3. V usage is TRBV11-3 and J usage is TRBJ2-5; TRBD2 matches at 14 bases. CDR1 is SGHNT, CDR2 YENEEA, per germline. This CDR3 has 16 amino acids. V lost 1 base to trimming and J lost 4 bases; unmatched junction nucleotides: 2. In nucleotides, the CDR3 is TGTGCCAGCAGCTTAGGACTAGCGGGAGGGGGAGAGACCCAGTACTTC. This encodes CASSLGLAGGGETQYF.

This clone was seen only once. The rearrangement joins TRBV2 to TRBJ2-3; TRBD2 matches at 8 bases. Per the germline V gene, CDR1 is SNHLY and CDR2 is FYNNEI. The junction had 7 bases not matched to a gene; V was cut back by 5 bases and J by 3 bases. CDR3 length: 15 amino acids. For the CDR3, the DNA is TGTGCCAGCAGTTCAAGCGGGAGTTGGACAGATACGCAGTATTTT. The encoded protein is CASSSSGSWTDTQYF.

J is TRBJ2-3 and V is TRBV24-1; TRBD1 aligns across 7 bases. Unmatched junction bases numbered 11, after V lost 4 bases and J lost 2 bases. Germline V gene sequence: CDR1 KGHDR, CDR2 SFDVKD. The CDR3 has 17 residues. CDR3 nucleotide sequence: TGTGCCACCAGTGACCCACGAGGGGGCTCCAACACAGATACGCAGTATTTT. Translation: CATSDPRGGSNTDTQYF.